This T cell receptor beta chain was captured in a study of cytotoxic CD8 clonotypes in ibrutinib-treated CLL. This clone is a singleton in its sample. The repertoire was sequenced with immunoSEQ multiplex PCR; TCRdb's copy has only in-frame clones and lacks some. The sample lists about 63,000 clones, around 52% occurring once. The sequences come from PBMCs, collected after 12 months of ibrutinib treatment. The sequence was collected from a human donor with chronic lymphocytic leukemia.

The CDR3 loop reads CASSSHRGRANVLTF. The CDR3 DNA sequence: TGTGCCAGCAGCTCCCACAGGGGAAGGGCCAACGTCCTGACTTTC. The chain recombines TRBV11-2 with TRBJ2-6; TRBD1 matches at 7 bases. The CDR3 is 15 amino acids. The V gene's germline CDR1 is SGHAT and CDR2 FQNNGV. V trimming: 4 bases; J trimming: 5 bases; junction bases outside the gene matches: 5.